Each of the 28 T cell receptor beta chains below was sequenced from the same sample in a study of CD8 T cells in Susac syndrome. With random hexamers, reverse transcription was performed on about 0.5 to 1 ug of RNA. Each CDR3 protein gets one entry after TCRdb re-called the immunoSEQ multiplex PCR reads with MiXCR. This table holds around 150,000 distinct CDR3 sequences, approximately 95% found once. Sequencing was done on a sample of CD8+ T cells from PBMCs. These receptors were collected from a human donor with Susac syndrome.

CDR3 sequence: CSARHFQETQYF. The CDR3 bases are TGCAGTGCGAGACACTTTCAAGAGACCCAGTACTTC. The V and J genes are TRBV20-1 and TRBJ2-5; the D is unclear. The CDR3 has 12 amino acids. From germline, CDR1 is DFQATT and CDR2 SNEGSKA (reference sequence). Trimming stripped 6 bases from V and 2 bases from J, with 10 bases between.

CDR3 sequence reads: CASTPERLANYGYTF. Here the CDR3 DNA reads TGTGCCAGCACTCCCGAGAGGTTAGCTAACTATGGCTACACCTTC. The rearrangement uses TRBV12-3 or TRBV12-4 and TRBJ1-2; D remains ambiguous. The V end lost 7 bases, the J end lost 0 bases, and 15 bases lay between the germline ends. The length of the CDR3 is 15 residues.

J is TRBJ1-2 and V is TRBV2, with 12 bases aligning to TRBD1. The ends lost 6 bases at V and 0 bases at J; junction bases unmatched: 2. This CDR3 is 15 amino acids long. The germline V gene has CDR1 SNHLY and CDR2 FYNNEI. The CDR3 here is CASRGQGASNYGYTF. The DNA for the CDR3 is TGTGCCAGCAGGGGACAGGGGGCTTCTAACTATGGCTACACCTTC.

This clonotype was seen only once. This chain links TRBV9 with TRBJ2-1; tentative D call: TRBD2 (5 bases). Trimming shortened V by 0 bases and J by 9 bases, and 16 bases separated the two germline ends. This CDR3 contains 15 residues. Germline V CDR1 and CDR2: SGDLS, YYNGEE. The CDR3 DNA sequence: TGTGCCAGCAGCGTAGGGCTTGGGGAAGAGGGTGAGCAGTTCTTC. Translated, it gives CASSVGLGEEGEQFF.

This clonotype was seen once. The chain combines TRBV7-6 with TRBJ2-7, with TRBD2 as a possible D gene (5 bases). From germline, CDR1 is SGHVS and CDR2 FNYEAQ. The CDR3 is 15 amino acids. Between the trimmed V and J ends, which lost 3 bases and 3 bases, there was a span of 15 bases. CDR3 sequence: CASSLLGSGVYEQYF. For the CDR3, the DNA is TGTGCCAGCAGCTTGTTGGGCAGCGGAGTCTACGAGCAGTACTTC.

This chain connects TRBV19 to TRBJ2-3; TRBD2 might be the D (5 bases). V gave up 10 bases and J gave up 7 bases, with 9 bases separating them. The germline V gene encodes CDR1 LNHDA and CDR2 SQIVND (reference sequence). The CDR3 is 10 amino acids. CDR3 DNA sequence: TGTGCCACGAGGGAAAATACGCAGTATTTT. Translated, it gives CATRENTQYF.

The chain combines TRBV15 with TRBJ2-1, with 11 bases fitting TRBD2. Trimming took 0 bases from V and 7 from J; bases not matched to a gene: 8. The CDR3 totals 17 residues. CDR1 LNHNV and CDR2 YYDKDF come from the germline V gene (reference sequence). This chain's CDR3 is CATSRDEASGRSNEQFF. The CDR3 region has the DNA TGTGCCACCAGCAGAGATGAGGCTAGCGGGAGGAGTAATGAGCAGTTCTTC. The variable domain in full, with the rest retrieved from reference TRBV15 and TRBJ2-1, is DAMVIQNPRYQVTQFGKPVTLSCSQTLNHNVMYWYQQKSSQAPKLLFHYYDKDFNNEADTPDNFQSRRPNTSFCFLDIRSPGLGDTAMYLCATSRDEASGRSNEQFFGPGTRLTVL.

The rearrangement joins TRBV27 to TRBJ2-1; D is unresolved. Germline-derived CDR1 and CDR2 are MNHEY and SMNVEV (reference sequence). With 3 bases removed from V and 9 bases from J, the gap between germline ends came to 3 bases. The CDR3 has 10 residues. The CDR3 sequence is CASSLAEQFF. CDR3 DNA sequence: TGTGCCAGCAGTTTGGCTGAGCAGTTCTTC.

The chain joins TRBV30 to TRBJ2-1, with 8 bases lining up with TRBD2. The V gene's germline CDR1 is GTSNPN and CDR2 SVGIG (reference sequence). Trimming cost V 4 bases and J 0 bases; bases outside gene matches: 5. CDR3 size: 15 residues. The CDR3 spells CAWTPAGASYNEQFF. CDR3 DNA: TGTGCCTGGACACCAGCGGGGGCCTCCTACAATGAGCAGTTCTTC.

The chain joins TRBV2 to TRBJ2-5; maybe TRBD2 (6 bases). Germline V gene sequence: CDR1 SNHLY, CDR2 FYNNEI. With 10 bases removed from V and 1 base from J, the gap between germline ends came to 10 bases. This CDR3 comprises 12 residues. CDR3 protein: CAIAGLQETQYF. Here the CDR3 DNA reads TGTGCCATCGCGGGACTCCAAGAGACCCAGTACTTC. Using reference TRBV2 and TRBJ2-5 for the parts outside the CDR3, the full variable domain is EPEVTQTPSHQVTQMGQEVILRCVPISNHLYFYWYRQILGQKVEFLVSFYNNEISEKSEIFDDQFSVERPDGSNFTLKIRSTKLEDSAMYFCAIAGLQETQYFGPGTRLLVL.

This clonotype has just one count. The chain has TRBV11-3 and TRBJ2-3; D is perhaps TRBD2 (5 bases). The CDR3 extends over 13 amino acids. V lost 1 base and J lost 5, with 7 bases in between. CDR1 is SGHNT, CDR2 YENEEA, per germline. Here the CDR3 DNA reads TGTGCCAGCAGCTTAGTAAGCGGAGATACGCAGTATTTT. It is translated as CASSLVSGDTQYF. The whole variable domain, filled in from reference TRBV11-3 and TRBJ2-3, reads EAGVVQSPRYKIIEKKQPVAFWCNPISGHNTLYWYLQNLGQGPELLIRYENEEAVDDSQLPKDRFSAERLKGVDSTLKIQPAELGDSAVYLCASSLVSGDTQYFGPGTRLTVL.

V usage is TRBV27 and J usage is TRBJ2-2, with unresolved D. There are 12 residues in the CDR3. Trimming removed 2 bases from V and 8 bases from J, with 6 bases in between. Germline CDR1 MNHEY, CDR2 SMNVEV (reference sequence). The CDR3 region is CASSLIMGELFF. The CDR3 region has the DNA TGTGCCAGCAGTTTAATTATGGGGGAGCTGTTTTTT.

This chain links TRBV2 with TRBJ1-2; a weak D match, TRBD1 (5 bases). The V gene lost 0 bases and the J gene lost 3 bases, with 11 bases spanning the gap. The germline CDR1 and CDR2 sequences are SNHLY and FYNNEI. The CDR3 runs to 15 residues. CDR3 DNA: TGTGCCAGCAGTGAAGCCCAGGGAATGGACTATGGCTACACCTTC. This sequence encodes CASSEAQGMDYGYTF.

V and J are TRBV15 and TRBJ1-5; 8 nucleotides agree with TRBD1. The V gene's germline CDR1 is LNHNV and CDR2 YYDKDF (reference sequence). This CDR3 region has 15 residues. With V trimmed by 0 bases and J by 5 bases, 3 bases remained unmatched. As DNA, the CDR3 is TGTGCCACCAGCAGAGACAGGGGGCTTTATCAGCCCCAGCATTTT. Its translation: CATSRDRGLYQPQHF.

The rearrangement uses TRBV28 and TRBJ1-2; the D gene is possibly TRBD1 (6 bases). The CDR3 covers 13 residues. Trimming removed 2 bases from V and 5 bases from J, with 9 bases in between. Germline CDR1 MDHEN, CDR2 SYDVKM. CDR3 sequence (DNA): TGTGCCAGCAGTTTAGAAGGGGGATATGGCTACACCTTC. This gives the protein CASSLEGGYGYTF.

In its sample, this clonotype was seen once. V gene TRBV5-5 combines with J gene TRBJ1-2, with 8 bases fitting TRBD1. The CDR3 covers 15 residues. CDR1 is SGHKS and CDR2 is YYEKEE in the germline V gene (reference sequence). V lost 4 bases to trimming and J lost 8 bases; unmatched junction nucleotides: 13. The CDR3, as DNA: TGTGCCAGCAGCCAACTGGACAGGGCGCGGCTAGGCTACACCTTC. This gives the protein CASSQLDRARLGYTF.

The genes are TRBV29-1 and TRBJ2-1; TRBD2 aligns across 8 bases. Germline V gene sequence: CDR1 SQVTM, CDR2 ANQGSEA. V lost 1 base, J lost 7 bases, and 12 bases stayed unmatched. The CDR3 spans 16 residues. CDR3 DNA: TGCAGCGTTGAAGCGCCTAGCGGGTCCCCGGAGAATGAGCAGTTCTTC. This sequence encodes CSVEAPSGSPENEQFF.

The chain links TRBV18 to TRBJ2-1; 9 bases align to TRBD2. V shed 3 bases, J shed 4 bases, and the junction held 10 bases outside the gene matches. The CDR3 has 17 residues. Germline values: CDR1 KGHSH, CDR2 LQKENI. CDR3: CASSPKLASGMYNEQFF. The CDR3 bases are TGTGCCAGCTCACCCAAGTTAGCTAGCGGGATGTACAATGAGCAGTTCTTC.

This chain connects TRBV9 to TRBJ1-2; D is unclear. Looked up from germline, CDR1 is SGDLS and CDR2 is YYNGEE. The CDR3 covers 14 residues. The germline V and J ends were trimmed by 3 bases and 5 bases, with 14 bases remaining between them. The CDR3 bases are TGTGCCAGCAGCGATTCGGGTCGCCTATATGGCTACACCTTC. Translation: CASSDSGRLYGYTF.

The rearrangement uses TRBV12-3 or TRBV12-4 and TRBJ1-2; TRBD1 is a possible D gene (6 bases). The CDR3 totals 13 residues. The V end lost 7 bases, the J end lost 6 bases, and 15 bases lay between the germline ends. CDR3 protein: CASTSGASHGYTF. CDR3 in DNA: TGTGCCAGCACCTCAGGGGCCAGCCATGGCTACACCTTC.

This chain links TRBV11-2 with TRBJ2-3; TRBD1 matches at 9 bases. CDR1 is SGHAT, CDR2 FQNNGV, per germline. This CDR3 has 15 residues. V lost 3 bases to trimming and J lost 5 bases; unmatched junction nucleotides: 6. Here the CDR3 reads CASSLVGTGRDTQYF. CDR3 nucleotide sequence: TGTGCCAGCAGCTTGGTCGGGACAGGGCGAGATACGCAGTATTTT.

The CDR3 DNA reads as TGCAGTGCCCGGCGCCACTCCTACGAGCAGTACTTC. This encodes CSARRHSYEQYF. The genes are TRBV20-1 and TRBJ2-7; D uncertain. The CDR3 is made up of 12 amino acids. Trimming cost V 6 bases and J 0 bases, with 9 bases left between them. From germline, CDR1 is DFQATT and CDR2 SNEGSKA (reference sequence).

This sequence joins TRBV5-4 and TRBJ2-7; a possible D gene is TRBD1 (5 bases). Trimming took off 2 bases at V and 5 bases at J, with 11 bases between the two ends. Germline V gene data show CDR1 as SGHNT and CDR2 as YYREEE (reference sequence). This CDR3 is 13 amino acids long. The chain's CDR3 is CASSFSRVDEQYF. The CDR3 DNA follows: TGTGCCAGCAGCTTTTCCAGGGTCGACGAGCAGTACTTC.

This chain connects TRBV5-1 to TRBJ2-7; 8 nucleotides line up with TRBD2. The CDR3 runs to 17 residues. After removal of 1 base from V and 3 bases from J, the junction contained 12 bases not matched to a gene. Germline values: CDR1 SGHRS, CDR2 YFSETQ. CDR3 sequence: CASSLTTSAPSVYEQYF. The CDR3 DNA reads TGCGCCAGCAGCTTGACGACTAGCGCACCGAGCGTCTACGAGCAGTACTTC. Looking up the rest from reference TRBV5-1 and TRBJ2-7 gives the full variable domain: KAGVTQTPRYLIKTRGQQVTLSCSPISGHRSVSWYQQTPGQGLQFLFEYFSETQRNKGNFPGRFSGRQFSNSRSEMNVSTLELGDSALYLCASSLTTSAPSVYEQYFGPGTRLTVT.

The J gene is TRBJ2-5, the V gene TRBV12-3 or TRBV12-4; 9 bases align to TRBD2. Trimming took 3 bases from V and 4 from J; bases not matched to a gene: 6. CDR3 length: 15 amino acids. The CDR3 region has the DNA TGTGCCAGCAGTTTTGGCGGGAGGGCCTTAGAGACCCAGTACTTC. This codes for CASSFGGRALETQYF.

V and J are TRBV11-2 and TRBJ2-5; possible D gene TRBD2, 6 bases. Germline assignment: CDR1 SGHAT and CDR2 FQNNGV. V lost 1 base to trimming and J lost 5 bases, with 8 bases between them. The CDR3 loop spans 13 amino acids. CDR3 residues: CASSLGAGETQYF. CDR3 DNA sequence: TGTGCCAGCAGCTTAGGGGCGGGGGAGACCCAGTACTTC.

The chain combines TRBV18 with TRBJ2-7; 9 nucleotides agree with TRBD1. This CDR3 is built from 15 residues. V lost 5 bases and J lost 4; bases outside the gene matches: 9. Per germline, CDR1 KGHSH and CDR2 LQKENI. CDR3 DNA sequence: TGTGCCAGCTCAGCCCCCGGGACAGGGTCATACGAGCAGTACTTC. Translating it yields CASSAPGTGSYEQYF.

The gene calls are TRBV6-5 and TRBJ1-1; D might be TRBD1 (5 bases). Germline V gene data show CDR1 as MNHEY and CDR2 as SVGAGI. V was clipped by 9 bases and J by 4 bases, with 18 bases between them. This CDR3 has 14 residues. CDR3 in DNA: TGTGCCAGTGGAGATGGGGGATCGGGCACTGAAGCTTTCTTT. As protein: CASGDGGSGTEAFF.